Below, 23 T cell receptor beta chains from the same sample are listed, as sequenced in a study of T cell changes during pregnancy in multiple sclerosis. Clones were read by immunoSEQ multiplex PCR, and TCRdb kept only the in-frame ones, dropping some. The sample records some 100,000 clones, 92% being singletons. This specimen was peripheral blood, taken after pregnancy. The receptors originated from a female donor with multiple sclerosis, enrolled in a pregnancy study.

V is TRBV5-1 and J is TRBJ1-1; 9 bases fit TRBD1. The germline gives CDR1 SGHRS, CDR2 YFSETQ. Unmatched junction bases numbered 4, after V lost 4 bases and J lost 3 bases. The CDR3 runs to 14 residues. CDR3 in DNA: TGCGCCAGCAGCCGACAGGGGGAATACACTGAAGCTTTCTTT. Amino acids: CASSRQGEYTEAFF.

The chain employs TRBV18 and TRBJ2-2; 11 bases are shared with TRBD1. The germline V gene encodes CDR1 KGHSH and CDR2 LQKENI. CDR3 size: 15 residues. V was pared by 5 bases and J by 4 bases, with 3 bases of the junction left unmatched. The CDR3 sequence is CASSGQGAGTGELFF. In nucleotides, the CDR3 is TGTGCCAGCTCAGGACAGGGGGCCGGCACCGGGGAGCTGTTTTTT. The variable domain in full, completed from reference TRBV18 and TRBJ2-2, reads NAGVMQNPRHLVRRRGQEARLRCSPMKGHSHVYWYRQLPEEGLKFMVYLQKENIIDESGMPKERFSAEFPKEGPSILRIQQVVRGDSAAYFCASSGQGAGTGELFFGEGSRLTVL.

V gene TRBV7-3 combines with J gene TRBJ2-1; maybe TRBD1 (5 bases). With 3 bases removed from V and 6 bases from J, the gap between germline ends came to 9 bases. This CDR3 region has 13 residues. The V gene's germline CDR1 is SGHTA and CDR2 FQGTGA. In DNA form, the CDR3 reads TGTGCCAGCAGCTTCAGGGCCCCCAATGAGCAGTTCTTC. It is translated as CASSFRAPNEQFF.

J is TRBJ2-3 and V is TRBV30; 8 bases are shared with TRBD2. CDR1 and CDR2 from the germline V gene are GTSNPN and SVGIG (reference sequence). J gave up 4 bases and V 1 base, and 13 bases lay outside the gene matches. The CDR3 loop spans 17 amino acids. The DNA of the CDR3 is TGTGCCTGGAGTGCCGGGACTAGAGTGAGGGTGGCAGATACGCAGTATTTT. Protein sequence: CAWSAGTRVRVADTQYF.

The V gene is TRBV19, the J gene TRBJ2-1; D may be TRBD2 (6 bases). Germline V gene data show CDR1 as LNHDA and CDR2 as SQIVND (reference sequence). This CDR3 spans 17 amino acids. Deletions cut 5 bases from V and 2 bases from J, with 19 bases between. The CDR3: CASSSPGGLGTYNEQFF. CDR3 coding DNA: TGTGCCAGTAGTTCCCCCGGGGGACTTGGGACCTACAATGAGCAGTTCTTC.

The rearrangement joins TRBV12-5 to TRBJ2-7; D perhaps matches TRBD2 (6 bases). CDR1 and CDR2 from the germline V gene are LGHNT and FRNRAP. V lost 1 base and J lost 3, with 25 bases in between. The CDR3 has 19 residues. The CDR3 bases are TGTGCTAGTGGTTTGGGAGCCAAAACTCGACCCCGGAGGGGCTACGAGCAGTACTTC. Protein sequence: CASGLGAKTRPRRGYEQYF.

CDR3 nucleotide sequence: TGTGCCAGCAGCCCGAGCGAGGTGACAACTAATGAAAAACTGTTTTTT. Residues: CASSPSEVTTNEKLFF. V is TRBV28 and J is TRBJ1-4; D gene unclear. This CDR3 contains 16 residues. V gave up 6 bases and J gave up 0 bases, with 14 bases separating them. The germline CDR1 and CDR2 sequences are MDHEN and SYDVKM.

The V gene is TRBV5-8, the J gene TRBJ2-1; D possibly corresponds to TRBD2 (6 bases). Trimming took off 1 base at V and 9 bases at J, with 17 bases between the two ends. Germline V gene data show CDR1 as SGHTS and CDR2 as YDEGEE. The CDR3 is 15 amino acids. CDR3 sequence (DNA): TGTGCCAGCAGCTTGTCGTTAGTGGGACTTGGTGAGCAGTTCTTC. The encoded protein is CASSLSLVGLGEQFF. Full variable domain (outside the CDR3, taken from reference TRBV5-8 and TRBJ2-1): EAGVTQSPTHLIKTRGQQATLRCSPISGHTSVYWYQQALGLGLQFLLWYDEGEERNRGNFPPRFSGRQFPNYSSELNVNALELEDSALYLCASSLSLVGLGEQFFGPGTRLTVL.

The V call is TRBV5-4, the J call TRBJ1-2; possible D gene TRBD1, 6 bases. V was trimmed by 3 bases and J by 8 bases, leaving 20 bases between them. This CDR3 comprises 15 residues. Germline V CDR1 and CDR2: SGHNT, YYREEE (reference sequence). In nucleotides, the CDR3 is TGTGCCAGCAGCTCGACGGGACACACCCTGGGAGGCTACACCTTC. Its translation: CASSSTGHTLGGYTF.

This chain joins TRBV7-2 and TRBJ1-5; D not resolved. The CDR3 is 12 amino acids. Germline CDR1 is SGHTA and CDR2 is FQGNSA. V was shortened by 2 bases and J by 5 bases, with 4 bases between the two germline ends. CDR3 residues: CASSLRDQPQHF. CDR3 in DNA: TGTGCCAGCAGCTTACGTGATCAGCCCCAGCATTTT. Supplemented by reference TRBV7-2 and TRBJ1-5, the full variable domain reads GAGVSQSPSNKVTEKGKDVELRCDPISGHTALYWYRQSLGQGLEFLIYFQGNSAPDKSGLPSDRFSAERTGGSVSTLTIQRTQQEDSAVYLCASSLRDQPQHFGDGTRLSIL.

The chain combines TRBV15 with TRBJ1-5; 9 bases align to TRBD1. The CDR3 consists of 13 residues. The germline CDR1 and CDR2 sequences are LNHNV and YYDKDF (reference sequence). The V segment lost 2 bases and the J segment 11 bases; nucleotides outside the gene matches: 4. CDR3 region: CATSRTGGYSQHF. CDR3 DNA sequence: TGTGCCACCAGCAGAACAGGGGGCTATTCCCAGCATTTT.

The rearrangement links TRBV5-1 to TRBJ1-3; possibly TRBD1 for D (5 bases). Germline assignment: CDR1 SGHRS and CDR2 YFSETQ. Trimming left V 0 bases short and J 0 bases short, with 10 bases between. This CDR3 contains 16 residues. CDR3 region: CASSLGQLYSGNTIYF. The CDR3 region has the DNA TGCGCCAGCAGCTTGGGACAGCTCTACTCTGGAAACACCATATATTTT. Combining the CDR3 with reference TRBV5-1 and TRBJ1-3 gives the whole variable domain KAGVTQTPRYLIKTRGQQVTLSCSPISGHRSVSWYQQTPGQGLQFLFEYFSETQRNKGNFPGRFSGRQFSNSRSEMNVSTLELGDSALYLCASSLGQLYSGNTIYFGEGSWLTVV.

This chain uses TRBV11-2 with TRBJ2-7; 7 positions match TRBD2. Germline CDR1 SGHAT, CDR2 FQNNGV. The CDR3 spans 13 residues. After removal of 5 bases from V and 6 bases from J, the junction contained 7 bases not matched to a gene. CDR3 DNA: TGTGCCAGCAGCACAGAGACGGGAGGCGAGCAGTACTTC. Residues: CASSTETGGEQYF.

For this clone: The junction shows a germline mismatch at one end, possibly a read error. The V call is TRBV7-7, the J call TRBJ2-5, with D possibly matching TRBD1 (7 bases). The CDR3 has 16 amino acids. Looked up from germline, CDR1 is SSHAT and CDR2 is FNYEAQ (reference sequence). CDR3 sequence (DNA): TGTGCTAGCAGCATGGGGAGGACAGGAGGCGGGGAGACCCAGTACTTC. Protein: CASSMGRTGGGETQYF.

This chain uses TRBV7-9 with TRBJ2-7, with 8 positions matching TRBD1. J gave up 4 bases and V 1 base, and 6 bases lay outside the gene matches. Germline assignment: CDR1 SEHNR and CDR2 FQNEAQ (reference sequence). The CDR3 is 15 amino acids. The CDR3 spells CASSLEAGGYYEQYF. The CDR3 bases are TGTGCCAGCAGCTTAGAGGCAGGGGGCTATTACGAGCAGTACTTC. The full variable domain, in which reference TRBV7-9 and TRBJ2-7 provide the parts outside the CDR3, is DTGVSQNPRHKITKRGQNVTFRCDPISEHNRLYWYRQTLGQGPEFLTYFQNEAQLEKSRLLSDRFSAERPKGSFSTLEIQRTEQGDSAMYLCASSLEAGGYYEQYFGPGTRLTVT.

The gene calls are TRBV7-2 and TRBJ1-6; weak D call: TRBD1 (5 bases). The CDR3 sequence is 15 residues long. CDR1 SGHTA and CDR2 FQGNSA come from the germline V gene. V was trimmed by 2 bases and J by 7 bases, leaving 12 bases between them. The CDR3 here is CASSLFLPGNSPLHF. CDR3 bases: TGTGCCAGCAGCTTATTTCTCCCAGGGAATTCACCCCTCCACTTT.

The V call is TRBV4-3, the J call TRBJ2-2, with 8 positions matching TRBD1. Germline assignment: CDR1 LGHNA and CDR2 YSLEER. The CDR3 loop spans 14 amino acids. With V trimmed by 0 bases and J by 6 bases, 0 bases remained unmatched. This CDR3 is CASSQDRGPGELFF. The CDR3 nucleotides are TGCGCCAGCAGCCAAGACAGGGGGCCCGGGGAGCTGTTTTTT.

This rearrangement joins TRBV5-1 to TRBJ2-1, with TRBD1 as a possible D gene (6 bases). Germline values: CDR1 SGHRS, CDR2 YFSETQ. This CDR3 comprises 14 residues. V was cut by 4 bases and J by 7 bases, with 15 bases left in between. The DNA for the CDR3 is TGCGCCAGCAGCCGAGGGGGAGAACCGAATGAGCAGTTCTTC. Translated, it gives CASSRGGEPNEQFF.

The chain has TRBV11-2 and TRBJ2-7; maybe TRBD2 (6 bases). The CDR3 has 16 amino acids. Trimming cost V 0 bases and J 0 bases, with 12 bases left between them. The germline V gene encodes CDR1 SGHAT and CDR2 FQNNGV. The CDR3 sequence: CASSLEGGTSSYEQYF. The CDR3 nucleotides read TGTGCCAGCAGCTTAGAAGGAGGGACCAGCTCCTACGAGCAGTACTTC.

The genes are TRBV5-1 and TRBJ2-3, with TRBD2 matching over 14 bases. The J segment lost 4 bases and the V segment lost 4 bases, leaving 11 bases of the junction unmatched. This CDR3 is built from 18 residues. Germline-derived CDR1 and CDR2 are SGHRS and YFSETQ. The CDR3 reads CASSPRTSGRLSADTQYF. In DNA, the CDR3 is TGCGCCAGCAGCCCCCGGACTAGCGGGAGGTTATCGGCAGATACGCAGTATTTT.

V gene TRBV7-8 combines with J gene TRBJ1-3, with TRBD1 as a possible D gene (6 bases). The germline V gene has CDR1 SGHVS and CDR2 FQNEAQ. Trimming took 5 bases from V and 0 from J, leaving 17 bases between them. CDR3 length equals 17 residues. CDR3 in DNA: TGTGCCAGCAGCGAAAACAGGGCCTATCGCTCTGGAAACACCATATATTTT. This encodes CASSENRAYRSGNTIYF.

The rearrangement links TRBV29-1 to TRBJ1-4, with 7 positions matching TRBD1. Germline CDR1 and CDR2: SQVTM and ANQGSEA. CDR3 length: 14 residues. V lost 7 bases and J lost 5; bases outside the gene matches: 10. CDR3 region: CSADPTGRNEKLFF. The DNA for the CDR3 is TGCAGCGCTGACCCGACAGGGAGGAATGAAAAACTGTTTTTT.

The genes are TRBV7-6 and TRBJ2-7, with 10 bases fitting TRBD2. This CDR3 spans 16 amino acids. Trimming cost V 8 bases and J 3 bases; bases outside gene matches: 13. Germline CDR1 SGHVS, CDR2 FNYEAQ. For the CDR3, the DNA is TGTGCCAGCTTCCTACAAGCGGGAGGGAGCATCTACGAGCAGTACTTC. This encodes CASFLQAGGSIYEQYF.